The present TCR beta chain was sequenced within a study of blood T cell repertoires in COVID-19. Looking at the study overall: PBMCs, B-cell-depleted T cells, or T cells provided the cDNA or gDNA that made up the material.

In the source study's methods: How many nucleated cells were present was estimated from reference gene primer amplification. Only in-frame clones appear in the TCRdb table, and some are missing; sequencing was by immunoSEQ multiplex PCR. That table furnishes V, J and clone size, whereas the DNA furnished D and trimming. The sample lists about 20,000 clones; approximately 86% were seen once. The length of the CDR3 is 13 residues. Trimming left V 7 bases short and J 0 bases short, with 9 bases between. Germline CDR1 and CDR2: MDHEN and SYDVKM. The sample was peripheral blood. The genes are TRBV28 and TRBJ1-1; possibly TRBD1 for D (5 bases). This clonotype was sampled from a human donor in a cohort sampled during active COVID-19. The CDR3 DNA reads TGTGCCAGCACCTCGACAGTGAACACTGAAGCTTTCTTT. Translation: CASTSTVNTEAFF.